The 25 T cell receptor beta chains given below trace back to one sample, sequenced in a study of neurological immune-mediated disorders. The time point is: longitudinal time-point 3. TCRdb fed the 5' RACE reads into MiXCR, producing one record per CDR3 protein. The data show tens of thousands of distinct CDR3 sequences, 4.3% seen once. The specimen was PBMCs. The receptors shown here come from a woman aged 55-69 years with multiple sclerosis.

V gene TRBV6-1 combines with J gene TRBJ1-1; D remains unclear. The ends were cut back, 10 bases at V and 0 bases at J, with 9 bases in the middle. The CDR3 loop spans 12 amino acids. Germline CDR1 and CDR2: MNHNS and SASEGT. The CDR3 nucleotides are TGTGCCACGAGGGAGGTGAACACTGAAGCTTTCTTT. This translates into CATREVNTEAFF.

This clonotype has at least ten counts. The CDR3 region is CSARDPTARYEQYF. The CDR3 DNA is TGCAGTGCTAGAGATCCTACAGCCCGATACGAGCAGTACTTC. The rearrangement links TRBV20-1 to TRBJ2-7; no firm D call. The germline V gene encodes CDR1 DFQATT and CDR2 SNEGSKA (reference sequence). The CDR3 runs to 14 residues. V was clipped by 0 bases and J by 4 bases, with 13 bases between them.

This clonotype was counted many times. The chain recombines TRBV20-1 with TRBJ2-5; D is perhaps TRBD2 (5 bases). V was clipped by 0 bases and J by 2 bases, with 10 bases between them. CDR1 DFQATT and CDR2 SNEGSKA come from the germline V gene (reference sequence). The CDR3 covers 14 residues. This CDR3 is CSARDLRRQETQYF. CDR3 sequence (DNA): TGCAGTGCTAGAGATCTCAGGAGGCAAGAGACCCAGTACTTC.

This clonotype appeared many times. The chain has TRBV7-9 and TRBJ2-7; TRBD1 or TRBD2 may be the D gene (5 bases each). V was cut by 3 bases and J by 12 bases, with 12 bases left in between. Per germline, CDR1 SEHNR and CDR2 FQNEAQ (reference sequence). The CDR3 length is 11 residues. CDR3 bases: TGTGCCAGCAGCTTTAGGGACGGTCGGTACTTC. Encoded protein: CASSFRDGRYF. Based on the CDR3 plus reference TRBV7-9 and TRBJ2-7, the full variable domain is DTGVSQNPRHKITKRGQNVTFRCDPISEHNRLYWYRQTLGQGPEFLTYFQNEAQLEKSRLLSDRFSAERPKGSFSTLEIQRTEQGDSAMYLCASSFRDGRYFGPGTRLTVT.

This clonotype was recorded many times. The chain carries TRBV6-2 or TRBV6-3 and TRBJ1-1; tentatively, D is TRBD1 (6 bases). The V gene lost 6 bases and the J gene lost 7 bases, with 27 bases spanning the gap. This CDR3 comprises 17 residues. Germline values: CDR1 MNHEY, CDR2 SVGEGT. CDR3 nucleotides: TGTGCCAGCAGACCAATGGAACTCGGGGGGCCCAGACTTGAAGCTTTCTTT. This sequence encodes CASRPMELGGPRLEAFF.

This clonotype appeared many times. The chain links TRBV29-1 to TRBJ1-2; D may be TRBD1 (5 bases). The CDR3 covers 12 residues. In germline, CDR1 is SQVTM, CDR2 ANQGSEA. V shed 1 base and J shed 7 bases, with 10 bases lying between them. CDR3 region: CSVEGQGFGYTF. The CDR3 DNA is TGCAGCGTTGAAGGGCAGGGCTTTGGCTACACCTTC. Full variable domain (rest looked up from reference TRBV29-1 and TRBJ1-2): SAVISQKPSRDICQRGTSLTIQCQVDSQVTMMFWYRQQPGQSLTLIATANQGSEATYESGFVIDKFPISRPNLTFSTLTVSNMSPEDSSIYLCSVEGQGFGYTFGSGTRLTVV.

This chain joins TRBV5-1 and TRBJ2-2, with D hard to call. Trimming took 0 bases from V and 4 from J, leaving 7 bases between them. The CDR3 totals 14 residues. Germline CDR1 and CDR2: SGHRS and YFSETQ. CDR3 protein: CASSLGKSTGELFF. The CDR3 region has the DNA TGCGCCAGCAGCTTGGGAAAGTCCACCGGGGAGCTGTTTTTT.

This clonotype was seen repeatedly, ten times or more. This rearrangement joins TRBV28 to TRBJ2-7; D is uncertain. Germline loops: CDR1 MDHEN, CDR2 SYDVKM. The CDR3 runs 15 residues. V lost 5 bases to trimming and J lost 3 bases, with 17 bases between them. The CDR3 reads CASSPTRQAHYEQYF. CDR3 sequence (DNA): TGTGCCAGCAGTCCCACCCGGCAGGCCCACTACGAGCAGTACTTC.

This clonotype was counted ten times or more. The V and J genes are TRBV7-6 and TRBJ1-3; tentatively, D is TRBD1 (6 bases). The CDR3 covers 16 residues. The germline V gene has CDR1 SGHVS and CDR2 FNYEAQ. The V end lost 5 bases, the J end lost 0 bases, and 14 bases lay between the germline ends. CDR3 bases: TGTGCCAGCAGCAACCCCGGGACATTCTCTGGAAACACCATATATTTT. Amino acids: CASSNPGTFSGNTIYF.

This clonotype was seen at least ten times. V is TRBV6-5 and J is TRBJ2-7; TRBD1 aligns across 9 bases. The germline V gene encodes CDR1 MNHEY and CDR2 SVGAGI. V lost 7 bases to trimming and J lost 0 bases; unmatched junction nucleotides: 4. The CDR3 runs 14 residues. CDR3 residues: CASTSTGGSYEQYF. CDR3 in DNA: TGTGCCAGCACCTCGACAGGGGGCTCCTACGAGCAGTACTTC.

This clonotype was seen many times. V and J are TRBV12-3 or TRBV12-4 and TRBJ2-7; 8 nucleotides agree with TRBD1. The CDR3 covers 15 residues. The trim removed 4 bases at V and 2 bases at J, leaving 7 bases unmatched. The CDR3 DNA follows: TGTGCCAGCAGTTCTCCGGACAGGGAGGCCTACGAGCAGTACTTC. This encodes CASSSPDREAYEQYF.

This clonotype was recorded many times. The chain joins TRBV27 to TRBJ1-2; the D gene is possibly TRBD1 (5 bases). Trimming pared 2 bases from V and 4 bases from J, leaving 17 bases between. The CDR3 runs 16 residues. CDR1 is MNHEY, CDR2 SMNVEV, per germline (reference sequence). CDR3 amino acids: CASSLARGSLPYGYTF. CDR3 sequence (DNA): TGTGCCAGCAGTTTAGCTAGGGGATCCCTCCCCTATGGCTACACCTTC.

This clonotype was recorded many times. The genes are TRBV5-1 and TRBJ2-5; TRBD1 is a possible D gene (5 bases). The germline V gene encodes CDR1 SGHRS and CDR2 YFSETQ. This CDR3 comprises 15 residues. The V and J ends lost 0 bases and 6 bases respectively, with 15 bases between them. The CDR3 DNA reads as TGCGCCAGCAGCTTGGATGCGCAGGGCGTGCAGACCCAGTACTTC. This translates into CASSLDAQGVQTQYF.

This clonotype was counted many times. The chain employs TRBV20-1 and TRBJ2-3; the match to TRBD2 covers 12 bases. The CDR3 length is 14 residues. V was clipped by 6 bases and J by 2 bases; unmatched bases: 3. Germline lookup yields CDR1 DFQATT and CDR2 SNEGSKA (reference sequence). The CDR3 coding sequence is TGCAGTGCCAGACTAGCGGGGGCCACAGATACGCAGTATTTT. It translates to CSARLAGATDTQYF.

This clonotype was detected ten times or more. In nucleotides, the CDR3 is TGTGCCAGCAGCGCCGGGACAGGGGGCTCGGAGACCCAGTACTTC. It translates to CASSAGTGGSETQYF. The genes are TRBV7-6 and TRBJ2-5; 12 nucleotides line up with TRBD1. The CDR3 has 15 amino acids. Per germline, CDR1 SGHVS and CDR2 FNYEAQ. V lost 5 bases, J lost 5 bases, and 6 bases stayed unmatched.

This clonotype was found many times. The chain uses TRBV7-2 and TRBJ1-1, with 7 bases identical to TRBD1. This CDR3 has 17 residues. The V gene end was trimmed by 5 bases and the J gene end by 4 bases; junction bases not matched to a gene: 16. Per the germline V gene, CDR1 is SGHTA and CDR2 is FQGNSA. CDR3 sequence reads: CASSPLGGSGGLTEAFF. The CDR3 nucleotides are TGTGCCAGCAGCCCGCTAGGGGGCTCCGGGGGCCTCACTGAAGCTTTCTTT.

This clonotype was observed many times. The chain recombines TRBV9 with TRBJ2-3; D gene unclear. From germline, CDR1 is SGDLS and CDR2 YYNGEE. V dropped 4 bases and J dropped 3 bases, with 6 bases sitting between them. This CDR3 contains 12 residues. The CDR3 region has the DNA TGTGCCAGCAGCACCGAGACAGATACGCAGTATTTT. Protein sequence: CASSTETDTQYF.

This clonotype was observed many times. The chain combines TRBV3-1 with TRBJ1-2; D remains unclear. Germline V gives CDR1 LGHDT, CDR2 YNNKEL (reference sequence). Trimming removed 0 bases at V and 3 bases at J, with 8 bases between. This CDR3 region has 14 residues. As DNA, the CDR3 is TGTGCCAGCAGCCAAGAGGTCAGCTACTATGGCTACACCTTC. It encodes CASSQEVSYYGYTF.

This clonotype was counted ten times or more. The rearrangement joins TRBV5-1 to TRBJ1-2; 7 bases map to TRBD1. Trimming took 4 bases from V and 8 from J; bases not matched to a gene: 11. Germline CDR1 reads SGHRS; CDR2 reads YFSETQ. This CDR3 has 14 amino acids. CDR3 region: CASSRDRVEKGYTF. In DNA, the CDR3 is TGCGCCAGCAGCCGAGACAGGGTTGAAAAAGGCTACACCTTC.

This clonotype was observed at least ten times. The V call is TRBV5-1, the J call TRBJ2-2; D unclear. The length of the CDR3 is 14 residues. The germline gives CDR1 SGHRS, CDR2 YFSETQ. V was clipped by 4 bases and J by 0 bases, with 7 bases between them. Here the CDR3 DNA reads TGCGCCAGCAGCCGGACGGCGAACACCGGGGAGCTGTTTTTT. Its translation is CASSRTANTGELFF.

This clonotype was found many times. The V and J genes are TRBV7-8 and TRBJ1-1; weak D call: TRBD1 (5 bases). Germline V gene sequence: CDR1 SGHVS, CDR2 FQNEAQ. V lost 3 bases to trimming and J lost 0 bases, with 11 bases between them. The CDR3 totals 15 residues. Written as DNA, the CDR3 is TGTGCCAGCAGCTTCCACGACAGCCTGAACACTGAAGCTTTCTTT. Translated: CASSFHDSLNTEAFF.

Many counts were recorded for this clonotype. Here the CDR3 DNA reads TGTGCCAGCACAGGGACAGGGAGTAACACCATATATTTT. Its translation: CASTGTGSNTIYF. The rearrangement links TRBV7-9 to TRBJ1-3, with 9 bases fitting TRBD1. CDR1 and CDR2 (germline): SEHNR, FQNEAQ (reference sequence). The V segment lost 7 bases and the J segment 7 bases; nucleotides outside the gene matches: 5. The CDR3 length is 13 residues.

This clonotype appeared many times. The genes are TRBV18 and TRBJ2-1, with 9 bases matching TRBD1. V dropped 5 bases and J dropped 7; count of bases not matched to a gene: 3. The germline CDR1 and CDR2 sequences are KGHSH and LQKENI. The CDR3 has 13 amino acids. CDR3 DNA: TGTGCCAGCTCATCAGACAGGGGGAATGAGCAGTTCTTC. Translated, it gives CASSSDRGNEQFF.

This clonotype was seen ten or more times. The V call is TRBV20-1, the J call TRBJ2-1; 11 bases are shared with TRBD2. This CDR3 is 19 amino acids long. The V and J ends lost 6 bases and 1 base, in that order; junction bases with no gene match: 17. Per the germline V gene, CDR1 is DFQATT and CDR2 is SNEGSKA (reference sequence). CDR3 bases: TGCAGTGCGCCTCACAATCTAGCGGGGGGCCCCATTTCCTACAATGAGCAGTTCTTC. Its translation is CSAPHNLAGGPISYNEQFF.

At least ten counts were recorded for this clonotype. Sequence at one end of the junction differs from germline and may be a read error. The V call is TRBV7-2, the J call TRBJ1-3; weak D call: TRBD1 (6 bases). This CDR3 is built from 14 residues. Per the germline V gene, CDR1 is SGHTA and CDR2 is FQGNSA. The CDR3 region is CASSLDRSGNTIYF. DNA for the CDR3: TGTGCCAGCAGTTTAGACAGGTCTGGAAACACCATATATTTT.